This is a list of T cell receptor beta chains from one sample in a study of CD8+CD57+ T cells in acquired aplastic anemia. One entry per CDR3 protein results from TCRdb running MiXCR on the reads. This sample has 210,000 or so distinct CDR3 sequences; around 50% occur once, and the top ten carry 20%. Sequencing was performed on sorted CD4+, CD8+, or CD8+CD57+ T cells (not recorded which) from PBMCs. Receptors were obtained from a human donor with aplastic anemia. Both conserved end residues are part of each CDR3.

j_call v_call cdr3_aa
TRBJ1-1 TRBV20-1 CSARPPAQNTEAFF
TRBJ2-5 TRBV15 CATSRGQTGLKETQYF
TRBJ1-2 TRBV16 CASSQKEYGYTF
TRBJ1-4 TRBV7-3 CASSSPDRGSEKLFF
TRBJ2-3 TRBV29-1 CSDGKPGLDTQYF
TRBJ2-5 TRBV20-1 CSAPDFSSEVQETQYF
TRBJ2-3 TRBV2 CASHYKGVGADTQYF
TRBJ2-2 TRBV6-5 CASRRTSGAGTGELFF
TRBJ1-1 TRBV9 CASSAGPLGTEAFF
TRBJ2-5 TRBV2 CASMGLTFQETQYF
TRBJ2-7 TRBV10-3 CAISESATGEGYEQYF
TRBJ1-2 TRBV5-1 CASSLLAGVSGYTF
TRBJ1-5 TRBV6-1 CASRAAQARSGPQHF
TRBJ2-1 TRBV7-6 CASSLVSVSYNEQFF
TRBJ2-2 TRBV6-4 CASSDSMDNTGELFF
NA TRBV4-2 CASSQGGIETQYF
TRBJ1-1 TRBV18 CASSRDGAGNTEAFF